One sample yielded the 32 T cell receptor beta chains listed below, sequenced in a study of regulatory T cells. The PCR used 52 TRBV and 13 TRBJ primers. Repertoires were generated with immunoSEQ multiplex PCR, while TCRdb's copy carries only in-frame clones and drops some. The sample shows 20,000 to 25,000 clones, 93% of them seen only once. The sample comprised CD8+ T cells sorted from blood. The source of these receptors is a child younger than 10 with CD3G deficiency.

The chain is built from TRBV7-9 and TRBJ2-3, with 10 bases lining up with TRBD1. The CDR3 is made up of 12 amino acids. The V segment lost 2 bases and the J segment 15 bases; nucleotides outside the gene matches: 5. Germline CDR1 SEHNR, CDR2 FQNEAQ (reference sequence). CDR3 loop: CASSLPGQGHYF. The CDR3 nucleotides read TGTGCCAGCAGCTTACCGGGACAGGGGCATTATTTT. The full variable domain, in which reference TRBV7-9 and TRBJ2-3 provide the parts outside the CDR3, is DTGVSQNPRHKITKRGQNVTFRCDPISEHNRLYWYRQTLGQGPEFLTYFQNEAQLEKSRLLSDRFSAERPKGSFSTLEIQRTEQGDSAMYLCASSLPGQGHYFGPGTRLTVL.

J is TRBJ2-3 and V is TRBV6-1; D unclear. Germline V gene lookup returns CDR1 MNHNS and CDR2 SASEGT. The length of the CDR3 is 12 residues. The V and J ends lost 10 bases and 6 bases respectively, with 14 bases between them. CDR3 region: CATGELWDTQYF. CDR3 coding DNA: TGTGCCACAGGAGAATTGTGGGATACGCAGTATTTT.

The V gene is TRBV18, the J gene TRBJ2-6, with D tentatively TRBD2 (6 bases). CDR3 length equals 17 residues. Deletions cut 3 bases from V and 0 bases from J, with 12 bases between. Germline CDR1 reads KGHSH; CDR2 reads LQKENI. The DNA of the CDR3 is TGTGCCAGCTCACCGGGAGGCCCTCACTCTGGGGCCAACGTCCTGACTTTC. Translating gives CASSPGGPHSGANVLTF. The whole variable domain, remainder taken from reference TRBV18 and TRBJ2-6, is NAGVMQNPRHLVRRRGQEARLRCSPMKGHSHVYWYRQLPEEGLKFMVYLQKENIIDESGMPKERFSAEFPKEGPSILRIQQVVRGDSAAYFCASSPGGPHSGANVLTFGAGSRLTVL.

This chain connects TRBV19 to TRBJ1-1; D gene unclear. The CDR3 covers 16 residues. The germline CDR1 and CDR2 sequences are LNHDA and SQIVND (reference sequence). V was pared by 2 bases and J by 2 bases, with 15 bases between. DNA of the CDR3: TGTGCCAGTAGTATATCCGGTGGTCGGCTAAACACTGAAGCTTTCTTT. Its translation is CASSISGGRLNTEAFF.

Note on this clone: One junction end does not reproduce the germline sequence, and a read error may be involved. The chain has TRBV28 and TRBJ1-1; possible D gene TRBD1, 5 bases. Germline CDR1 reads MDHEN; CDR2 reads SYDVKM. The CDR3 extends over 15 amino acids. The CDR3 spells CTSSFNQGLDTEAFF. The DNA of the CDR3 is TGTACCAGCAGTTTTAATCAGGGTCTGGACACTGAAGCTTTCTTT. Filled out from reference TRBV28 and TRBJ1-1, the complete variable domain reads DVKVTQSSRYLVKRTGEKVFLECVQDMDHENMFWYRQDPGLGLRLIYFSYDVKMKEKGDIPEGYSVSREKKERFSLILESASTNQTSMYLCTSSFNQGLDTEAFFGQGTRLTVV.

The J gene is TRBJ1-4, the V gene TRBV6-1, with TRBD1 matching over 8 bases. The CDR3 is 14 amino acids. Looked up from germline, CDR1 is MNHNS and CDR2 is SASEGT. V trimming: 4 bases; J trimming: 8 bases; junction bases outside the gene matches: 6. The CDR3 protein is CASSGGTGREKLFF. The CDR3 DNA reads as TGTGCCAGCAGTGGAGGGACAGGAAGGGAAAAACTGTTTTTT.

The chain employs TRBV6-1 and TRBJ1-4; D perhaps matches TRBD1 (5 bases). Trimming left V 4 bases short and J 8 bases short, with 14 bases between. Germline CDR1 MNHNS, CDR2 SASEGT. This CDR3 region has 14 residues. The CDR3 reads CASSVVGGEEKLFF. CDR3 nucleotides: TGTGCCAGCAGTGTCGTTGGAGGGGAAGAAAAACTGTTTTTT.

The CDR3 sequence: CASSERQGRTEAFF. The CDR3, as DNA: TGTGCCAGTAGCGAGAGGCAGGGGAGGACTGAAGCTTTCTTT. V is TRBV19 and J is TRBJ1-1; tentatively, D is TRBD1 (6 bases). The V gene's germline CDR1 is LNHDA and CDR2 SQIVND (reference sequence). The CDR3 contains 14 residues. V lost 6 bases and J lost 5, with 16 bases in between.

The chain links TRBV4-1 to TRBJ2-1; D may be TRBD1 or TRBD2 (6 bases each). Trimming took off 0 bases at V and 7 bases at J, with 13 bases between the two ends. Per the germline V gene, CDR1 is MGHRA and CDR2 is YSYEKL. The CDR3 extends over 15 amino acids. The CDR3 DNA sequence: TGCGCCAGCAGCCAAGATGCGGGACAAGGGAATGAGCAGTTCTTC. Its translation: CASSQDAGQGNEQFF.

The chain combines TRBV6-4 with TRBJ2-3, with 7 bases that match TRBD2. With V trimmed by 8 bases and J by 2 bases, 13 bases remained unmatched. This CDR3 spans 16 amino acids. Germline CDR1 reads MRHNA; CDR2 reads SNTAGT. CDR3 coding DNA: TGTGCCAGCCAGAAATTTAGCGGGTTCCACACAGATACGCAGTATTTT. Encoded protein: CASQKFSGFHTDTQYF.

This rearrangement joins TRBV4-1 to TRBJ2-7; perhaps TRBD1 as D (6 bases). The CDR3 length is 13 residues. Germline-derived CDR1 and CDR2 are MGHRA and YSYEKL. The V end lost 2 bases, the J end lost 6 bases, and 11 bases lay between the germline ends. CDR3 residues: CASSQPGESEQYF. Here the CDR3 DNA reads TGCGCCAGCAGCCAACCAGGGGAGAGCGAGCAGTACTTC.

The chain recombines TRBV28 with TRBJ2-7, with TRBD1 as a possible D gene (6 bases). The V end lost 3 bases, the J end lost 6 bases, and 12 bases lay between the germline ends. Germline V gene sequence: CDR1 MDHEN, CDR2 SYDVKM. The CDR3 contains 13 residues. The CDR3 protein is CASSFAGATEQYF. The DNA for the CDR3 is TGTGCCAGCAGTTTTGCAGGGGCCACCGAGCAGTACTTC.

The genes are TRBV4-1 and TRBJ1-4, with D unclear. This CDR3 spans 14 amino acids. The germline V and J ends were trimmed by 6 bases and 0 bases, with 8 bases remaining between them. Germline values: CDR1 MGHRA, CDR2 YSYEKL. This CDR3 reads CASSRQSTNEKLFF. Written as DNA, the CDR3 is TGCGCCAGCAGTCGACAATCAACTAATGAAAAACTGTTTTTT.

V usage is TRBV6-1 and J usage is TRBJ1-1; D is perhaps TRBD1 (5 bases). The germline gives CDR1 MNHNS, CDR2 SASEGT. The V gene lost 2 bases and the J gene lost 3 bases, with 13 bases spanning the gap. The length of the CDR3 is 15 residues. The CDR3, as DNA: TGTGCCAGCAGTGAATCGCCAGGGCTCTACACTGAAGCTTTCTTT. The encoded protein is CASSESPGLYTEAFF.

The V gene is TRBV28, the J gene TRBJ2-6, with 10 bases fitting TRBD1. V dropped 11 bases and J dropped 0; count of bases not matched to a gene: 7. CDR1 is MDHEN and CDR2 is SYDVKM in the germline V gene. The CDR3 has 16 amino acids. CDR3 sequence reads: CASRDRGSSGANVLTF. In DNA form, the CDR3 reads TGTGCCTCCCGGGACAGGGGATCCTCTGGGGCCAACGTCCTGACTTTC.

This clone was counted a single time. The chain links TRBV28 to TRBJ2-2, with D hard to call. Looked up from germline, CDR1 is MDHEN and CDR2 is SYDVKM. V was shortened by 9 bases and J by 4 bases, with 18 bases between the two germline ends. The CDR3 is 15 amino acids. In nucleotides, the CDR3 is TGTGCCAGTGGCCGAGACTCCAGTCCCACCGGGGAGCTGTTTTTT. Translated: CASGRDSSPTGELFF.

V usage is TRBV7-8 and J usage is TRBJ2-7; a possible D gene is TRBD2 (6 bases). The CDR3 is 15 amino acids. With 4 bases removed from V and 2 bases from J, the gap between germline ends came to 15 bases. Germline-derived CDR1 and CDR2 are SGHVS and FQNEAQ. The CDR3 nucleotides read TGTGCCAGCAGCTCCCCCGGGACTTATCCCTACGAGCAGTACTTC. Amino acids: CASSSPGTYPYEQYF.

In its sample, this clone was seen once. CDR3 protein: CASRDPAGELFF. The CDR3 region has the DNA TGTGCCAGCCGAGATCCCGCGGGGGAGCTGTTTTTT. This rearrangement joins TRBV6-1 to TRBJ2-2; D gene unclear. V gave up 8 bases and J gave up 8 bases, with 12 bases separating them. The CDR3 is made up of 12 amino acids. From germline, CDR1 is MNHNS and CDR2 SASEGT.

The gene calls are TRBV28 and TRBJ2-7; D may be TRBD2 (6 bases). Germline V CDR1 and CDR2: MDHEN, SYDVKM. The CDR3 extends over 15 amino acids. Trimming pared 4 bases from V and 0 bases from J, leaving 13 bases between. This chain's CDR3 is CASSYDRGSSYEQYF. CDR3 sequence (DNA): TGTGCCAGCAGTTATGACCGGGGGAGCTCCTACGAGCAGTACTTC.

This chain connects TRBV28 to TRBJ2-7; possibly TRBD1 for D (6 bases). This CDR3 comprises 15 residues. The ends were cut back, 2 bases at V and 0 bases at J, with 11 bases in the middle. The germline V gene has CDR1 MDHEN and CDR2 SYDVKM. This CDR3 is CASSLGQRGSYEQYF. The CDR3 DNA sequence: TGTGCCAGCAGTTTAGGACAGAGGGGCTCCTACGAGCAGTACTTC.

The chain links TRBV28 to TRBJ2-7; D remains unclear. With 4 bases removed from V and 8 bases from J, the gap between germline ends came to 21 bases. The CDR3 covers 15 residues. CDR1 and CDR2 from the germline V gene are MDHEN and SYDVKM. The CDR3 spells CASSSPEGPLEKQYF. In nucleotides, the CDR3 is TGTGCCAGCAGTTCCCCGGAAGGTCCCCTCGAAAAGCAGTACTTC.

The chain recombines TRBV28 with TRBJ2-7, with 7 bases aligning to TRBD1. J was trimmed by 0 bases and V by 5 bases; bases with no gene match: 7. This CDR3 is 15 amino acids long. Germline values: CDR1 MDHEN, CDR2 SYDVKM. The DNA for the CDR3 is TGTGCCAGCAGTCAGACAGGGCCAACCTCCTACGAGCAGTACTTC. It encodes CASSQTGPTSYEQYF.

The chain recombines TRBV6-1 with TRBJ2-7; possibly TRBD2 for D (5 bases). The CDR3 runs 14 residues. CDR1 and CDR2 from the germline V gene are MNHNS and SASEGT. Trimming took off 3 bases at V and 4 bases at J, with 13 bases between the two ends. CDR3: CASSDAGTSYEQYF. The DNA for the CDR3 is TGTGCCAGCAGTGATGCGGGTACTTCTTACGAGCAGTACTTC.

The chain employs TRBV28 and TRBJ2-7; 7 bases are shared with TRBD1. Unmatched junction bases numbered 9, after V lost 2 bases and J lost 2 bases. The CDR3 contains 16 residues. The germline gives CDR1 MDHEN, CDR2 SYDVKM. CDR3 amino acids: CASSLGLGTAAYEQYF. CDR3 DNA: TGTGCCAGCAGTTTAGGGCTAGGGACAGCAGCCTACGAGCAGTACTTC.

This clone was found once. V is TRBV19 and J is TRBJ1-1, with unresolved D. Deletions cut 0 bases from V and 11 bases from J, with 16 bases between. The CDR3 contains 14 residues. Germline CDR1 is LNHDA and CDR2 is SQIVND (reference sequence). The CDR3 nucleotides read TGTGCCAGTAGTATAGAACTATGGAGTTTGTGCGCTTTCTTT. It codes for CASSIELWSLCAFF. The full variable domain, in which reference TRBV19 and TRBJ1-1 provide the parts outside the CDR3, is DGGITQSPKYLFRKEGQNVTLSCEQNLNHDAMYWYRQDPGQGLRLIYYSQIVNDFQKGDIAEGYSVSREKKESFPLTVTSAQKNPTAFYLCASSIELWSLCAFFGQGTRLTVV.

V usage is TRBV6-1 and J usage is TRBJ1-1; D may be TRBD1 (5 bases). CDR3 length equals 12 residues. CDR1 and CDR2 from the germline V gene are MNHNS and SASEGT. V lost 1 base and J 8 bases, leaving 8 bases between the germline ends. CDR3: CASSEGAGEAFF. The CDR3 DNA follows: TGTGCCAGCAGTGAAGGGGCAGGGGAAGCTTTCTTT.

J is TRBJ2-1 and V is TRBV4-1; 8 bases align to TRBD2. Looked up from germline, CDR1 is MGHRA and CDR2 is YSYEKL. This CDR3 spans 16 amino acids. The ends lost 4 bases at V and 0 bases at J; junction bases unmatched: 5. CDR3 in DNA: TGCGCCAGCAGCCCAGAGGGGACTAGCTCCTACAATGAGCAGTTCTTC. Translated: CASSPEGTSSYNEQFF.

The chain combines TRBV6-5 with TRBJ2-2; D call uncertain. Germline V gene lookup returns CDR1 MNHEY and CDR2 SVGAGI. V lost 2 bases and J lost 6, with 7 bases in between. CDR3 length: 13 residues. The CDR3 sequence: CASSYRMSGELFF. As DNA, the CDR3 is TGTGCCAGCAGTTACCGTATGTCCGGGGAGCTGTTTTTT.

The V call is TRBV10-2, the J call TRBJ2-2; D gene ambiguous. The ends were cut back, 8 bases at V and 12 bases at J, with 13 bases in the middle. The CDR3 length is 11 residues. Germline V gene sequence: CDR1 WSHSY, CDR2 SAAADI. In nucleotides, the CDR3 is TGCGCCAGCCTTGCCGCCGGAAAGCTGTTTTTT. Protein: CASLAAGKLFF.

This sequence joins TRBV28 and TRBJ1-2; TRBD1 matches 7 bases. J lost 0 bases, V lost 6 bases, and 10 bases had no gene match. CDR3 length equals 16 residues. CDR1 is MDHEN and CDR2 is SYDVKM in the germline V gene. The CDR3 coding sequence is TGTGCCAGCAGACCCCTTAGACAGGGAGCTAACTATGGCTACACCTTC. The encoded protein is CASRPLRQGANYGYTF.

The rearrangement joins TRBV28 to TRBJ2-4; 9 bases agree with TRBD2. V gave up 8 bases and J gave up 7 bases; unmatched junction bases: 3. Germline lookup yields CDR1 MDHEN and CDR2 SYDVKM. The CDR3 length is 12 residues. CDR3 region: CASQTSGNIQYF. The CDR3 DNA follows: TGTGCCAGCCAGACTAGCGGTAACATTCAGTACTTC.

The V and J genes are TRBV27 and TRBJ1-1, with 7 bases fitting TRBD1. With V trimmed by 2 bases and J by 1 base, 4 bases remained unmatched. The CDR3 extends over 15 amino acids. Germline V gene lookup returns CDR1 MNHEY and CDR2 SMNVEV (reference sequence). For the CDR3, the DNA is TGTGCCAGCAGTTTAGAGGCAGGGGGGAACACTGAAGCTTTCTTT. Amino acids: CASSLEAGGNTEAFF.